The rows below give T cell receptor beta chains drawn from one sample of a study of technical replicates of blood from a few donors. Method: immunoSEQ multiplex PCR; TCRdb's copy keeps in-frame clones and lacks some. The sample has 55,000 to 75,000 clones; approximately 94% are singletons. Sequencing was done on a sample of PBMCs. The receptors derive from a human donor in good health. Some clones in this sample may be carry-over from other donors' samples. Both conserved end residues are part of each CDR3.

v_call cdr3_aa
TRBV15 CATSASRGLNTHSPLHF
TRBV25-1 CASSGAGYSTDTQYF
TRBV6-6 CASTSRGSNQPQHF
TRBV29-1 CSVESANTGELFF
TRBV4-1 CASSGGQTAYNEQFF
TRBV6-1 CASSDGTGDRDEQYF
TRBV2 CASSPRDRSYEQYF
TRBV7-7 CASSLGGAGSTDTQYF
TRBV7-8 CASSQTGFGGYTF
TRBV29-1 CSGRRDTGELFF
TRBV7-2 CASSLQGFQPQHF
TRBV4-3 CASSRSPGLDYEQYF
TRBV10-3 CAISESRPQATQYF
TRBV21-1 CASSKGRGLNTEAFF
TRBV30 CAWSAGQPYEQYF
TRBV7-8 CASSLLAGYQETQYF
TRBV6-4 CASSDSSNSEQFF
TRBV19 CASSMVGANYGYTF
TRBV7-9 CGVEGAGVRDTDTQYF
TRBV4-1 CASAGLARDEQFF
TRBV19 CASSTSGGGQPQHF
TRBV6-5 CASSPLGRGGNEQFF
TRBV5-4 CASSPGGTSGREQYF
TRBV4-3 CASSQESTGSYNEQFF
TRBV6-5 CASGTSGKKNIQYF
TRBV7-2 CASSPSLAGQVNEKLFF
TRBV13 CASSPRPAGERTDTQYF
TRBV11-1 CASSERTRASSYNEQFF
TRBV5-5 CASSFQGEKTEAFF
TRBV7-4 CASKSGCEQFF
TRBV7-6 CASSLRQGTEAFF
TRBV7-2 CASSQLRGPGELFF
TRBV6-5 CASSNIRGGLYF
TRBV18 CASSPRGRGTEAFF
TRBV2 CASSETERSTEAFF
TRBV5-8 CASSLRARGNTEAFF
TRBV12-5 CASGLVLGQPLETQYF
TRBV7-2 CASSPSPNTGGGPLHF
TRBV7-3 CASSSPGAEQYF
TRBV6-1 CASSPGGFNEKLFF
TRBV2 CASSARQGTSYEQYF
TRBV7-2 CASSSTSGAWETQYF
TRBV9 CASSAGESWLQPQHF
TRBV4-1 CASSQEVGLGGGALTQYF
TRBV6-1 CASSEPTGGYGYTF
TRBV29-1 CSVLPGLEDSYNEQFF
TRBV10-1 CANAPGQGWGTEAFF
TRBV2 CASATGGGGYTF
TRBV7-8 CASSFEEQPQHF
TRBV4-1 CASSQLLAGGPGEQFF
TRBV6-5 CASTRDSDYGYTF
TRBV7-9 CASSKAGTSGGANQFF
TRBV27 CASHGGGLYNEQFF
TRBV18 CASSPTAGLGETQYF
TRBV13 CASSPPGGQTGADTQYF
TRBV4-1 CASSQRNGGARTHYGYTF
TRBV7-2 CASSLGGFPNQPQHF
TRBV25-1 CASRAGSSKTQYF
TRBV7-6 CASTKSSGRAKTQYF